This is a list of T cell receptor beta chains from one sample in a study of neoadjuvant anti-PD-1 for oral cavity cancer. Repertoires were generated with immunoSEQ multiplex PCR, while TCRdb's copy carries only in-frame clones and drops some. The sample carries roughly 14,000 clones, 74% recorded once. This specimen was PBMCs, taken after nivolumab (anti-PD-1) treatment. The receptor source for this set is a person between 35 and 79 years old with oral cavity squamous cell carcinoma. Both conserved end residues are part of each CDR3. D genes are given only for firm matches. Expanded clones are given a class, and other clones once, few, many or no size at all.

j_call: TRBJ1-2
clone_size: -
d_call: -
v_call: TRBV30
cdr3_aa: CAWSLQQGTYGYTF
cdr3_nt: TGTGCCTGGAGTCTTCAACAGGGTACCTATGGCTACACCTTC

j_call: TRBJ1-2
clone_size: few
d_call: TRBD1
v_call: TRBV7-9
cdr3_aa: CASSLATPGQGNGYTF
cdr3_nt: TGTGCCAGCAGCTTAGCGACCCCGGGACAGGGAAATGGCTACACCTTC

j_call: TRBJ2-3
clone_size: -
d_call: -
v_call: TRBV13
cdr3_aa: CASSPKRVTDTQYF
cdr3_nt: TGTGCCAGCAGCCCTAAGCGGGTGACAGATACGCAGTATTTT

j_call: TRBJ2-5
clone_size: -
d_call: -
v_call: TRBV30
cdr3_aa: CAWRPEGETQYF
cdr3_nt: TGTGCCTGGCGCCCGGAGGGGGAGACCCAGTACTTC

j_call: TRBJ2-6
clone_size: -
d_call: TRBD1
v_call: TRBV11-2
cdr3_aa: CASTDRVTGANVLTF
cdr3_nt: TGTGCCAGCACCGACAGGGTAACCGGGGCCAACGTCCTGACTTTC

j_call: TRBJ2-7
clone_size: few
d_call: -
v_call: TRBV5-6
cdr3_aa: CASSLDLTASYEQYF
cdr3_nt: TGTGCCAGCAGCTTGGATCTGACAGCCTCCTACGAGCAGTACTTC

j_call: TRBJ1-3
clone_size: few
d_call: -
v_call: TRBV6-1
cdr3_aa: CASSPGFSGNTIYF
cdr3_nt: TGTGCCAGCAGCCCAGGGTTCTCTGGAAACACCATATATTTT

j_call: TRBJ2-1
clone_size: -
d_call: -
v_call: TRBV10-3
cdr3_aa: CAISEMVYNEQFF
cdr3_nt: TGTGCCATCAGTGAAATGGTTTACAATGAGCAGTTCTTC

j_call: TRBJ2-5
clone_size: -
d_call: TRBD2
v_call: TRBV2
cdr3_aa: CASRPNGFLAGGQETQYF
cdr3_nt: TGTGCCAGCAGACCCAATGGGTTTCTAGCGGGAGGGCAGGAGACCCAGTACTTC

j_call: TRBJ2-2
clone_size: -
d_call: TRBD2
v_call: TRBV9
cdr3_aa: CASSVGLAGGGTGELFF
cdr3_nt: TGTGCCAGCAGCGTGGGACTAGCGGGAGGAGGCACCGGGGAGCTGTTTTTT

j_call: TRBJ1-1
clone_size: -
d_call: -
v_call: TRBV9
cdr3_aa: CASSAKIGAGGNTEAFF
cdr3_nt: TGTGCCAGCAGCGCAAAGATAGGGGCTGGGGGGAACACTGAAGCTTTCTTT

j_call: TRBJ2-1
clone_size: -
d_call: TRBD1
v_call: TRBV5-8
cdr3_aa: CANPRQGLFNEQFF
cdr3_nt: TGTGCCAACCCTCGACAGGGTCTCTTCAATGAGCAGTTCTTC

j_call: TRBJ2-5
clone_size: -
d_call: -
v_call: TRBV10-2
cdr3_aa: CASSEGGRAQETQYF
cdr3_nt: TGCGCCAGCAGTGAGGGAGGGCGGGCACAAGAGACCCAGTACTTC

j_call: TRBJ2-7
clone_size: -
d_call: TRBD1
v_call: TRBV2
cdr3_aa: CASQDRGSPKNSYEQYF
cdr3_nt: TGTGCCAGTCAGGACAGGGGGTCACCCAAAAACTCCTACGAGCAGTACTTC

j_call: TRBJ2-2
clone_size: -
d_call: TRBD2
v_call: TRBV29-1
cdr3_aa: CSVNGEGNTGELFF
cdr3_nt: TGCAGCGTCAACGGGGAGGGAAACACCGGGGAGCTGTTTTTT

j_call: TRBJ2-7
clone_size: -
d_call: -
v_call: TRBV11-2
cdr3_aa: CASSLRAIDEQYF
cdr3_nt: TGTGCCAGCAGCTTGAGAGCTATCGACGAGCAGTACTTC

j_call: TRBJ2-2
clone_size: -
d_call: -
v_call: TRBV9
cdr3_aa: CASSVGADPNTGELFF
cdr3_nt: TGTGCCAGCAGCGTAGGGGCGGACCCAAACACCGGGGAGCTGTTTTTT

j_call: TRBJ2-1
clone_size: -
d_call: -
v_call: TRBV5-6
cdr3_aa: CASSLFTNSYNEQFF
cdr3_nt: TGTGCCAGCAGCTTATTCACAAATTCCTACAATGAGCAGTTCTTC

j_call: TRBJ1-3
clone_size: -
d_call: -
v_call: TRBV28
cdr3_aa: CASSWDISGNTIYF
cdr3_nt: TGTGCCAGCAGTTGGGACATCTCTGGAAACACCATATATTTT

j_call: TRBJ2-5
clone_size: few
d_call: -
v_call: TRBV4-1
cdr3_aa: CASSQGPETQYF
cdr3_nt: TGCGCCAGCAGCCAAGGACCCGAGACCCAGTACTTC

j_call: TRBJ1-5
clone_size: -
d_call: -
v_call: TRBV27
cdr3_aa: CASSDRGKGQPQHF
cdr3_nt: TGTGCCAGCAGCGACCGGGGGAAGGGACAGCCCCAGCATTTT

j_call: TRBJ2-5
clone_size: -
d_call: -
v_call: TRBV6-5
cdr3_aa: CASSNTGLGETQYF
cdr3_nt: TGTGCCAGCAGTAACACAGGGCTCGGGGAGACCCAGTACTTC

j_call: TRBJ1-2
clone_size: few
d_call: TRBD1
v_call: TRBV18
cdr3_aa: CASSPLQGAKSGYTF
cdr3_nt: TGTGCCAGCTCACCTCTCCAGGGGGCGAAGTCTGGCTACACCTTC

j_call: TRBJ1-2
clone_size: -
d_call: TRBD1
v_call: TRBV5-1
cdr3_aa: CASSLLGQGRYGYTF
cdr3_nt: TGCGCCAGCAGCTTGCTCGGACAGGGTCGGTATGGCTACACCTTC

j_call: TRBJ1-5
clone_size: -
d_call: -
v_call: TRBV20-1
cdr3_aa: CSAAQNQPQHF
cdr3_nt: TGCAGTGCTGCACAGAATCAGCCCCAGCATTTT

j_call: TRBJ2-7
clone_size: -
d_call: TRBD1
v_call: TRBV6-5
cdr3_aa: CASSSPTGGYEQYF
cdr3_nt: TGTGCCAGCAGTTCCCCGACAGGGGGCTACGAGCAGTACTTC

j_call: TRBJ2-1
clone_size: -
d_call: -
v_call: TRBV2
cdr3_aa: CASSVVGTLYNEQFF
cdr3_nt: TGTGCCAGCAGTGTTGTAGGAACCCTTTACAATGAGCAGTTCTTC

j_call: TRBJ2-1
clone_size: -
d_call: TRBD2
v_call: TRBV27
cdr3_aa: CASSFIAREGIDEQFF
cdr3_nt: TGTGCCAGCAGTTTCATCGCCCGGGAGGGTATAGATGAGCAGTTCTTC

j_call: TRBJ2-5
clone_size: few
d_call: -
v_call: TRBV27
cdr3_aa: CASSRVTGQETQYF
cdr3_nt: TGTGCCAGCAGCCGGGTTACGGGTCAAGAGACCCAGTACTTC

j_call: TRBJ2-7
clone_size: -
d_call: -
v_call: TRBV6-1
cdr3_aa: CASRTLLQGYEQYF
cdr3_nt: TGTGCCAGCAGGACCCTTTTACAGGGTTACGAGCAGTACTTC

j_call: TRBJ2-5
clone_size: -
d_call: -
v_call: TRBV29-1
cdr3_aa: CSVSGGMEGETQYF
cdr3_nt: TGCAGCGTGAGTGGGGGTATGGAAGGAGAGACCCAGTACTTC

j_call: TRBJ1-1
clone_size: -
d_call: -
v_call: TRBV6-1
cdr3_aa: CASSEGRSNTEAFF
cdr3_nt: TGTGCCAGCAGTGAAGGACGGTCGAACACTGAAGCTTTCTTT

j_call: TRBJ1-2
clone_size: once
d_call: -
v_call: TRBV27
cdr3_aa: CASSYRPGGAYGYTF
cdr3_nt: TGTGCCAGCAGTTATAGGCCGGGGGGGGCTTATGGCTACACCTTC

j_call: TRBJ2-5
clone_size: -
d_call: -
v_call: TRBV11-2
cdr3_aa: CASSLGRAETQYF
cdr3_nt: TGTGCCAGCAGCTTGGGCAGGGCAGAGACCCAGTACTTC

j_call: TRBJ2-4
clone_size: -
d_call: TRBD1
v_call: TRBV27
cdr3_aa: CASSTRDSWHIQYF
cdr3_nt: TGTGCCAGCAGTACCCGGGACAGTTGGCACATTCAGTACTTC

j_call: TRBJ2-1
clone_size: -
d_call: TRBD2
v_call: TRBV13
cdr3_aa: CASRKTSGRMNEQFF
cdr3_nt: TGTGCCAGCAGAAAGACTAGCGGGAGGATGAATGAGCAGTTCTTC

j_call: TRBJ2-7
clone_size: -
d_call: -
v_call: TRBV9
cdr3_aa: CASSVGAGAFYEQYF
cdr3_nt: TGTGCCAGCAGCGTAGGGGCGGGGGCATTCTACGAGCAGTACTTC

j_call: TRBJ2-2
clone_size: -
d_call: -
v_call: TRBV9
cdr3_aa: CASSVQALGAGELFF
cdr3_nt: TGTGCCAGCAGCGTCCAGGCCCTAGGCGCCGGGGAGCTGTTTTTT

j_call: TRBJ2-7
clone_size: -
d_call: -
v_call: TRBV5-6
cdr3_aa: CASSFSGPYEQYF
cdr3_nt: TGTGCCAGCAGCTTTTCAGGCCCCTACGAGCAGTACTTC

j_call: TRBJ2-7
clone_size: -
d_call: TRBD2
v_call: TRBV6-6
cdr3_aa: CASSLLAVTYEQYF
cdr3_nt: TGTGCCAGCAGTTTACTAGCGGTCACCTACGAGCAGTACTTC

j_call: TRBJ2-7
clone_size: -
d_call: -
v_call: TRBV5-4
cdr3_aa: CASTNSYEQYF
cdr3_nt: TGTGCCAGCACCAACTCCTACGAGCAGTACTTC

j_call: TRBJ2-7
clone_size: few
d_call: TRBD1
v_call: TRBV7-2
cdr3_aa: CASSWGQIYEQYF
cdr3_nt: TGTGCCAGCAGCTGGGGACAGATCTACGAGCAGTACTTC

j_call: TRBJ1-5
clone_size: -
d_call: -
v_call: TRBV19
cdr3_aa: CATTTDGSNQPQHF
cdr3_nt: TGTGCCACTACCACTGACGGTAGCAATCAGCCCCAGCATTTT

j_call: TRBJ1-1
clone_size: -
d_call: -
v_call: TRBV10-3
cdr3_aa: CAISEGAEAFF
cdr3_nt: TGTGCCATCAGTGAGGGGGCAGAAGCTTTCTTT

j_call: TRBJ2-3
clone_size: -
d_call: -
v_call: TRBV11-1
cdr3_aa: CASSLEVRDTQYF
cdr3_nt: TGTGCCAGCAGCTTAGAGGTCAGAGATACGCAGTATTTT

j_call: TRBJ2-7
clone_size: -
d_call: TRBD1
v_call: TRBV30
cdr3_aa: CAWSVGDRGLGEQYF
cdr3_nt: TGTGCCTGGAGTGTGGGGGACAGGGGATTGGGGGAGCAGTACTTC

j_call: TRBJ2-7
clone_size: -
d_call: TRBD2
v_call: TRBV11-2
cdr3_aa: CASRGSGRAEQYF
cdr3_nt: TGTGCCAGCAGGGGTAGCGGGAGGGCCGAGCAGTACTTC

j_call: TRBJ1-1
clone_size: few
d_call: -
v_call: TRBV14
cdr3_aa: CASSQNYVKAFF
cdr3_nt: TGTGCCAGCAGCCAAAATTATGTAAAGGCTTTCTTT

j_call: TRBJ2-1
clone_size: -
d_call: -
v_call: TRBV29-1
cdr3_aa: CSVEDPPKQFF
cdr3_nt: TGCAGCGTTGAAGATCCTCCGAAACAGTTCTTC

j_call: TRBJ1-2
clone_size: -
d_call: -
v_call: TRBV19
cdr3_aa: CASSKRGQIYGYTF
cdr3_nt: TGTGCCAGTTCCAAACGGGGGCAAATCTATGGCTACACCTTC

j_call: TRBJ1-3
clone_size: -
d_call: -
v_call: TRBV11-2
cdr3_aa: CASSPLDSSGNTIYF
cdr3_nt: TGTGCCAGCAGCCCGCTGGACAGCTCTGGAAACACCATATATTTT

j_call: TRBJ2-7
clone_size: -
d_call: TRBD1
v_call: TRBV10-3
cdr3_aa: CAISGQGYEQYF
cdr3_nt: TGTGCCATCAGTGGACAGGGGTACGAGCAGTACTTC

j_call: TRBJ2-1
clone_size: -
d_call: TRBD2
v_call: TRBV9
cdr3_aa: CASTAPGSGTGSEQFF
cdr3_nt: TGTGCCAGCACCGCCCCCGGTAGCGGGACCGGGAGTGAGCAGTTCTTC

j_call: TRBJ2-1
clone_size: -
d_call: TRBD2
v_call: TRBV10-3
cdr3_aa: CAISESPSGRGPSNEQFF
cdr3_nt: TGTGCCATCAGTGAGTCGCCTAGCGGGAGAGGTCCGTCCAATGAGCAGTTCTTC